Listed below are T cell receptor beta chains from one sample, sequenced in a study of OX40 agonist ivuxolimab in advanced cancers. Generated by immunoSEQ multiplex PCR, the TCRdb table keeps only in-frame clones and is missing some. This table has 37,000 or so clones, around 82% appearing once. The specimen comprised CD4+ or CD8+ T cells sorted from blood, sampled in a trial of the OX40 agonist ivuxolimab. The receptors shown here come from an adult with an advanced solid tumor such as melanoma, head and neck, liver or kidney cancer. The CDR3 runs from the conserved cysteine through the conserved F or W. D genes are given only for firm matches. Clone size is shown for a subset of rows, as once, few, many or a class of expanded clone.

J gene | clone size | V gene | D gene | CDR3 length | CDR3 protein | CDR3 DNA
TRBJ1-2 | - | TRBV29-1 | TRBD1 | 16 | CSVPNLWTGGFYGYTF | TGCAGCGTTCCCAACCTCTGGACAGGGGGGTTCTATGGCTACACCTTC
TRBJ1-2 | few | TRBV7-9 | TRBD1 | 14 | CASSKQDRDRSYTF | TGTGCCAGCAGCAAACAAGACAGGGATCGAAGCTACACCTTC
TRBJ2-3 | - | TRBV7-6 | - | 15 | CASSSGTLSTDTQYF | TGTGCCAGCAGTTCCGGGACATTGAGCACAGATACGCAGTATTTT
TRBJ2-1 | - | TRBV12-1 | - | 16 | CASSFVGHLRADEQFF | TGTGCCAGCAGCTTTGTCGGCCACTTAAGAGCGGATGAGCAGTTCTTC
TRBJ2-6 | - | TRBV7-7 | - | 13 | CASSPTGANVLTF | TGTGCTAGCAGCCCCACAGGGGCCAACGTCCTGACTTTC
TRBJ2-1 | - | TRBV6-5 | TRBD1 | 14 | CASSYGTGYNEQFF | TGTGCCAGCAGTTACGGGACAGGCTACAATGAGCAGTTCTTC
TRBJ2-3 | - | TRBV7-9 | TRBD2 | 15 | CASSPLAGATDTQYF | TGTGCCAGCAGCCCGCTAGCGGGGGCGACAGATACGCAGTATTTT
TRBJ1-1 | once | TRBV6-1 | - | 13 | CASSSIAGTEAFF | TGTGCCAGCAGCTCAATCGCGGGGACTGAAGCTTTCTTT
TRBJ1-5 | once | TRBV5-5 | - | 14 | CASSFFGPNQPQHF | TGTGCCAGCAGCTTCTTCGGTCCCAATCAGCCCCAGCATTTT
TRBJ1-4 | - | TRBV2 | - | 13 | CASSEGGVGKLFF | TGTGCCAGCAGTGAAGGGGGCGTCGGAAAACTGTTTTTT
TRBJ1-4 | - | TRBV10-3 | - | 14 | CAISVDKEGEKLFF | TGTGCCATCAGTGTGGACAAAGAGGGTGAAAAACTGTTTTTT
TRBJ1-2 | - | TRBV5-4 | - | 15 | CASSLSGHSGYGYTF | TGTGCCAGCAGCTTGAGTGGACATTCGGGTTATGGCTACACCTTC
TRBJ2-5 | - | TRBV5-8 | TRBD2 | 15 | CASSTALAGKETQYF | TGTGCCAGCAGCACCGCACTAGCGGGAAAAGAGACCCAGTACTTC
TRBJ1-1 | - | TRBV7-2 | - | 14 | CASSLGRMNTEAFF | TGTGCCAGCAGCTTAGGGCGTATGAACACTGAAGCTTTCTTT
TRBJ1-2 | - | TRBV9 | - | 12 | CASSVEGRGYTF | TGTGCCAGCAGCGTTGAGGGAAGAGGCTACACCTTC
TRBJ2-7 | - | TRBV6-5 | - | 14 | CASSYLGPSYEQYF | TGTGCCAGCAGTTATTTGGGACCTTCCTACGAGCAGTACTTC
TRBJ1-2 | few | TRBV5-1 | - | 15 | CASSLGFGQTYGYTF | TGCGCCAGCAGCTTGGGGTTTGGACAGACCTATGGCTACACCTTC
TRBJ1-2 | - | TRBV4-2 | - | 15 | CASSQAGERVYGYTF | TGTGCCAGCAGCCAAGCGGGAGAGAGGGTCTATGGCTACACCTTC
TRBJ2-7 | - | TRBV5-4 | - | 13 | CASSLVGAGEQYF | TGTGCCAGCAGCTTGGTTGGGGCGGGTGAGCAGTACTTC
TRBJ1-2 | - | TRBV14 | - | 16 | CASSPTRGGRSYGYTF | TGTGCCAGCAGCCCGACACGGGGGGGACGTAGCTATGGCTACACCTTC
TRBJ2-2 | - | TRBV6-1 | - | 14 | CASSAGGGAGELFF | TGTGCCAGCAGTGCAGGGGGAGGGGCCGGGGAGCTGTTTTTT
TRBJ1-1 | - | TRBV12-2 | - | 17 | CASRLYLPQGQNTEAFF | TGTGCAAGTCGCTTATACCTCCCCCAGGGGCAGAACACTGAAGCTTTCTTT
TRBJ2-7 | - | TRBV7-6 | TRBD2 | 15 | CASSLTSGGTYEQYF | TGTGCCAGCAGCCTCACTAGCGGGGGAACCTACGAGCAGTACTTC
TRBJ1-1 | - | TRBV11-2 | - | 13 | CASSLSSKTEAFF | TGTGCCAGCAGCTTATCCAGCAAGACTGAAGCTTTCTTT
TRBJ2-3 | - | TRBV7-2 | - | 14 | CASSLAFHQDTQYF | TGTGCCAGCAGCTTAGCTTTCCATCAAGATACGCAGTATTTT
TRBJ2-4 | - | TRBV6-5 | - | 14 | CASSPSSGRRIQYF | TGTGCCAGCAGTCCTTCCTCAGGGAGGCGCATTCAGTACTTC
TRBJ1-3 | - | TRBV6-1 | TRBD1 | 14 | CASSQETGVGTIYF | TGTGCCAGCAGTCAAGAGACAGGGGTCGGGACCATATATTTT
TRBJ2-1 | - | TRBV4-1 | TRBD1 | 16 | CASSHSGQGAKNEQFF | TGCGCCAGCAGCCACTCCGGACAGGGGGCGAAGAATGAGCAGTTCTTC
TRBJ1-1 | - | TRBV5-6 | TRBD1 | 15 | CASSFEDREDTEAFF | TGTGCCAGCAGCTTCGAAGACAGGGAGGACACTGAAGCTTTCTTT
TRBJ1-6 | once | TRBV9 | TRBD1 | 14 | CASSVTGGNSPLHF | TGTGCCAGCAGCGTGACAGGGGGCAATTCACCCCTCCACTTT
TRBJ1-5 | - | TRBV5-1 | TRBD1 | 15 | CASSLGEGANQPQHF | TGCGCCAGCAGCTTGGGAGAGGGGGCGAATCAGCCCCAGCATTTT
TRBJ1-2 | - | TRBV6-5 | TRBD1 | 11 | CASAGQIGYTF | TGTGCCAGCGCGGGACAGATTGGCTACACCTTC
TRBJ1-2 | once | TRBV4-3 | - | 15 | CASSQGGTANYGYTF | TGCGCCAGCAGCCAAGGGGGAACAGCTAACTATGGCTACACCTTC
TRBJ1-2 | - | TRBV10-3 | - | 13 | CAISRGQGEGYTF | TGTGCCATCTCTCGTGGGCAGGGTGAGGGCTACACCTTC
TRBJ1-4 | - | TRBV30 | - | 13 | CAWSAGFNEKLFF | TGTGCCTGGAGTGCCGGCTTTAATGAAAAACTGTTTTTT
TRBJ1-5 | - | TRBV13 | - | 16 | CASSGGGAASNQPQHF | TGTGCCAGCAGCGGAGGGGGGGCAGCAAGCAATCAGCCCCAGCATTTT
TRBJ2-7 | - | TRBV7-2 | - | 13 | CASSLVAGREQYF | TGTGCCAGCAGCTTAGTTGCGGGGCGCGAGCAGTACTTC
TRBJ2-3 | - | TRBV15 | TRBD2 | 17 | CATSRAQGGGITDTQYF | TGTGCCACCAGCAGAGCGCAGGGCGGGGGGATCACAGATACGCAGTATTTT
TRBJ2-3 | - | TRBV7-6 | - | 14 | CASQSRGNTDTQYF | TGTGCCAGCCAGTCCCGGGGGAACACAGATACGCAGTATTTT
TRBJ2-3 | - | TRBV19 | TRBD2 | 14 | CASTSSGGWDTQYF | TGTGCCAGTACCTCGTCCGGGGGGTGGGATACGCAGTATTTT
TRBJ2-5 | once | TRBV5-5 | - | 14 | CASSLGRSQETQYF | TGTGCCAGCAGCTTAGGGCGGTCCCAAGAGACCCAGTACTTC
TRBJ1-6 | few | TRBV30 | - | 12 | CAWMRDGSPLHF | TGTGCCTGGATGAGAGACGGTTCGCCCCTCCACTTT
TRBJ1-1 | medium-sized | TRBV11-3 | - | 17 | CASSLGLLARGKAEAFF | TGTGCCAGCAGCTTAGGCCTACTCGCGAGGGGGAAGGCTGAAGCTTTCTTT
TRBJ2-2 | - | TRBV4-3 | TRBD2 | 18 | CASSQGGGLAGDTGELFF | TGCGCCAGCAGCCAAGGAGGGGGACTAGCGGGTGACACCGGGGAGCTGTTTTTT
TRBJ2-2 | - | TRBV11-2 | TRBD2 | 16 | CASSPYPGLVAGELFF | TGTGCCAGCAGCCCCTATCCGGGACTAGTTGCCGGGGAGCTGTTTTTT
TRBJ1-1 | - | TRBV30 | - | 14 | CAWSGLRGRTEAFF | TGTGCCTGGAGTGGTTTAAGGGGGAGGACTGAAGCTTTCTTT
TRBJ2-5 | - | TRBV7-9 | TRBD2 | 16 | CASSLGLGLMGETQYF | TGTGCCAGCAGCCTCGGACTAGGATTGATGGGGGAGACCCAGTACTTC
TRBJ1-2 | - | TRBV5-1 | - | 15 | CASSLGEGGNYGYTF | TGCGCCAGCAGCTTGGGGGAGGGGGGCAACTATGGCTACACCTTC
TRBJ2-3 | - | TRBV12-5 | TRBD2 | 15 | CASGLTGGPADTQYF | TGTGCTAGTGGTTTGACGGGGGGGCCGGCAGATACGCAGTATTTT
TRBJ2-2 | - | TRBV11-3 | - | 13 | CASSSTPRGELFF | TGTGCCAGCAGCTCTACCCCACGCGGGGAGCTGTTTTTT
TRBJ2-7 | - | TRBV6-6 | - | 12 | CASSYEGREQYF | TGTGCCAGCAGTTACGAAGGTAGGGAGCAGTACTTC
TRBJ1-5 | - | TRBV7-9 | - | 17 | CASSMTGGGISNQPQHF | TGTGCCAGCAGCATGACCGGAGGGGGAATAAGCAATCAGCCCCAGCATTTT
TRBJ1-6 | - | TRBV13 | TRBD1 | 15 | CASSHSGTGNSPLHF | TGTGCCAGCAGCCACTCCGGGACAGGGAATTCACCCCTCCACTTT
TRBJ2-5 | - | TRBV30 | TRBD2 | 14 | CAWSGAGGWETQYF | TGTGCCTGGAGTGGAGCGGGGGGTTGGGAGACCCAGTACTTC